The entry that follows covers one T cell receptor (beta chain) sequence. Its antigen is not identified. The CDR3 loop spans 14 amino acids. The germline CDR1 and CDR2 sequences are SEHNR and FQNEAQ (reference sequence). Deletions cut 5 bases from V and 2 bases from J, with 13 bases between. PCR used 60 Vbeta primers and 13 Jbeta primers. Method: immunoSEQ multiplex PCR; TCRdb's copy keeps in-frame clones and lacks some. The sample holds around 190,000 clones. This entry is derived from a study of cytomegalovirus exposure and HLA in healthy donors. General observations from the study: In a later analysis, CMV-associated beta chains were mostly HLA-associated, it appeared.

V gene TRBV7-9 combines with J gene TRBJ2-7; D gene unclear. The TCR was taken from a woman in her twenties or thirties in good health and CMV-seropositive. Material for sequencing was PBMCs. This CDR3 reads CASSRTEFPYEQYF. The CDR3, as DNA: TGTGCCAGCAGCCGTACAGAGTTTCCCTACGAGCAGTACTTC. Full variable domain (outside the CDR3, taken from reference TRBV7-9 and TRBJ2-7): DTGVSQNPRHKITKRGQNVTFRCDPISEHNRLYWYRQTLGQGPEFLTYFQNEAQLEKSRLLSDRFSAERPKGSFSTLEIQRTEQGDSAMYLCASSRTEFPYEQYFGPGTRLTVT.